This passage covers 21 T cell receptor beta chains from one sample sequenced in a study of blood T cell repertoires in COVID-19. Clones were read by immunoSEQ multiplex PCR, and TCRdb kept only the in-frame ones, dropping some. Among 160,000 or so clones listed, over 80% were seen once. The source material was peripheral blood. These receptors were taken from a man between 65 and 79 years old who had recovered from COVID-19.

To note about this clone: Distinct nucleotide sequences in the sample also encode this CDR3. The rearrangement uses TRBV7-9 and TRBJ2-1, with 10 bases aligning to TRBD2. Germline trimming cut 5 bases from V and 4 bases from J; bases unmatched to any gene: 8. Germline-derived CDR1 and CDR2 are SEHNR and FQNEAQ (reference sequence). The CDR3 has 16 amino acids. The CDR3 coding sequence is TGTGCCAGCAGCCCAGGACTAGCGGAAATTTACAATGAGCAGTTCTTC. Encoded protein: CASSPGLAEIYNEQFF.

This sequence joins TRBV7-2 and TRBJ1-5; 8 bases are a match to TRBD1. The CDR3 is 15 amino acids. V shed 4 bases, J shed 6 bases, and the junction held 8 bases outside the gene matches. Germline V lookup: CDR1 SGHTA, CDR2 FQGNSA. DNA for the CDR3: TGTGCCAGCAGCTGGGGGACAGGTGGAACTCAGCCCCAGCATTTT. Its protein product is CASSWGTGGTQPQHF.

This chain links TRBV18 with TRBJ1-5; perhaps TRBD1 as D (5 bases). Trimming cost V 4 bases and J 1 base, with 8 bases left between them. CDR1 is KGHSH and CDR2 is LQKENI in the germline V gene. CDR3 length: 14 residues. The CDR3 nucleotides read TGTGCCAGCTCACTCGGGGGGAGCAATCAGCCCCAGCATTTT. It yields the protein CASSLGGSNQPQHF.

This rearrangement joins TRBV7-2 to TRBJ2-1, with 10 bases identical to TRBD2. Looked up from germline, CDR1 is SGHTA and CDR2 is FQGNSA. This CDR3 has 16 residues. The trim removed 0 bases at V and 6 bases at J, leaving 5 bases unmatched. CDR3 protein: CASSLAPSGSPNEQFF. The CDR3 region has the DNA TGTGCCAGCAGCTTAGCCCCTAGCGGGAGTCCCAATGAGCAGTTCTTC.

The genes are TRBV18 and TRBJ1-2; D perhaps matches TRBD1 (6 bases). The germline gives CDR1 KGHSH, CDR2 LQKENI. This CDR3 spans 13 amino acids. V lost 3 bases and J lost 7, with 12 bases in between. Written as DNA, the CDR3 is TGTGCCAGCTCACCGGACAGATCTGTTGGCTACACCTTC. This sequence encodes CASSPDRSVGYTF.

The rearrangement joins TRBV6-2 or TRBV6-3 to TRBJ2-7; D unclear. The CDR3 runs 16 residues. CDR1 and CDR2 (germline): MNHEY, SVGEGT. V was clipped by 2 bases and J by 3 bases, with 17 bases between them. CDR3 region: CASSYPLGVGVYEQYF. In DNA form, the CDR3 reads TGTGCCAGCAGTTACCCGCTAGGTGTAGGCGTCTACGAGCAGTACTTC.

The genes are TRBV5-6 and TRBJ2-1, with D maybe TRBD1 (5 bases). V was shortened by 5 bases and J by 0 bases, with 9 bases between the two germline ends. This CDR3 spans 14 amino acids. From germline, CDR1 is SGHDT and CDR2 YYEEEE. Here the CDR3 DNA reads TGTGCCAGCAGGAGACAGAGCTCCTACAATGAGCAGTTCTTC. It is translated as CASRRQSSYNEQFF.

This clone is a singleton in its sample. This rearrangement joins TRBV21-1 to TRBJ2-4; the table's D call of TRBD1 was not tested on the DNA. TRBV21-1 is a recognized pseudogene. The CDR3 is 15 residues long. DNA for the CDR3: TGTGCCAGCAGCAAAGAATCGACAGGGGTAAACATTCAGTACTTC. It yields the protein CASSKESTGVNIQYF.

This clone came up a few times. The V gene is TRBV4-1, the J gene TRBJ1-6; D is perhaps TRBD1 (6 bases). The V and J ends lost 0 bases and 0 bases respectively, with 18 bases between them. This CDR3 has 20 amino acids. Germline loops: CDR1 MGHRA, CDR2 YSYEKL. CDR3 bases: TGCGCCAGCAGCCAAGAAGGGAATCCAGGACAGAGCTCCTATAATTCACCCCTCCACTTT. It specifies CASSQEGNPGQSSYNSPLHF.

The V call is TRBV2, the J call TRBJ2-5; D is unresolved. This CDR3 has 14 amino acids. The germline V gene encodes CDR1 SNHLY and CDR2 FYNNEI. V was shortened by 1 base and J by 4 bases, with 10 bases between the two germline ends. CDR3 amino acids: CASSEGAVGETQYF. CDR3 in DNA: TGTGCCAGCAGTGAAGGGGCAGTTGGAGAGACCCAGTACTTC.

V usage is TRBV9 and J usage is TRBJ2-3, with D possibly TRBD2 on 5 matching bases. The germline V gene has CDR1 SGDLS and CDR2 YYNGEE. Trimming shortened V by 2 bases and J by 0 bases, and 10 bases separated the two germline ends. This CDR3 is built from 15 residues. CDR3 amino acids: CASSVRAASTDTQYF. The CDR3 nucleotides read TGTGCCAGCAGCGTGAGGGCTGCAAGCACAGATACGCAGTATTTT.

The gene calls are TRBV6-5 and TRBJ1-5, with 8 positions matching TRBD1. Germline CDR1 and CDR2: MNHEY and SVGAGI. This CDR3 has 15 amino acids. V shed 6 bases, J shed 7 bases, and the junction held 11 bases outside the gene matches. The CDR3 protein is CASSSRQGSGQPQHF. The CDR3 region has the DNA TGTGCCAGCAGCTCGCGACAGGGGTCGGGACAGCCCCAGCATTTT.

The chain recombines TRBV28 with TRBJ1-1, with D maybe TRBD1 (6 bases). Trimming pared 4 bases from V and 3 bases from J, leaving 12 bases between. CDR1 is MDHEN, CDR2 SYDVKM, per germline. The CDR3 length is 14 residues. This CDR3 is CASSSGQFYTEAFF. The CDR3 DNA is TGTGCCAGCAGTTCAGGACAGTTTTACACTGAAGCTTTCTTT.

The V and J genes are TRBV19 and TRBJ2-7; TRBD1 aligns across 7 bases. The CDR3 spans 13 residues. Per germline, CDR1 LNHDA and CDR2 SQIVND (reference sequence). V lost 5 bases, J lost 6 bases, and 7 bases stayed unmatched. The CDR3 region is CASSPDRASEQYF. Written as DNA, the CDR3 is TGTGCCAGTAGTCCTGACAGGGCTAGCGAGCAGTACTTC.

The gene calls are TRBV29-1 and TRBJ2-6, with unresolved D. The CDR3 consists of 14 residues. Germline CDR1 SQVTM, CDR2 ANQGSEA. V lost 5 bases and J lost 0, with 8 bases in between. The CDR3 DNA reads TGCAGCGTTACAGACACCTCTGGGGCCAACGTCCTGACTTTC. It is translated as CSVTDTSGANVLTF.

This clone came up once. The rearrangement uses TRBV7-9 and TRBJ1-1, with 10 positions matching TRBD1. The CDR3 is 18 residues long. Germline V lookup: CDR1 SEHNR, CDR2 FQNEAQ (reference sequence). J lost 0 bases, V lost 5 bases, and 12 bases had no gene match. The DNA of the CDR3 is TGTGCCAGCAGCCTCGCTTCCGGGACAGGGGCAATGAACACTGAAGCTTTCTTT. It encodes CASSLASGTGAMNTEAFF.

This chain connects TRBV3-1 (or the pseudogene TRBV3-2) to TRBJ2-2; no clear D. V was cut by 4 bases and J by 0 bases, with 12 bases left in between. This CDR3 region has 16 residues. Germline CDR1 reads LGHDT; CDR2 reads YNNKEL (reference sequence). The CDR3 coding sequence is TGTGCCAGCAGCCGTTATCCTAGGACGAACACCGGGGAGCTGTTTTTT. This encodes CASSRYPRTNTGELFF.

The chain is built from TRBV6-5 and TRBJ1-3; D uncertain. This CDR3 is 14 amino acids long. From germline, CDR1 is MNHEY and CDR2 SVGAGI. Trimming left V 8 bases short and J 5 bases short, with 16 bases between. The CDR3 here is CASHSRVLRNTIYF. The CDR3 region has the DNA TGTGCCAGCCATTCCCGGGTATTGAGAAACACCATATATTTT.

This clone was counted between two and nine times. This chain links TRBV4-2 with TRBJ2-1, with 8 bases fitting TRBD2. Trimming took 3 bases from V and 3 from J; bases not matched to a gene: 7. Germline values: CDR1 LGHNA, CDR2 YNFKEQ. This CDR3 is built from 16 residues. The CDR3 coding sequence is TGTGCCAGCAGCCAGGAACTAGCGGTGGACTACAATGAGCAGTTCTTC. Translated, it gives CASSQELAVDYNEQFF.

V usage is TRBV7-2 and J usage is TRBJ1-1; TRBD1 is a possible D gene (5 bases). In germline, CDR1 is SGHTA, CDR2 FQGNSA. Trimming removed 8 bases at V and 3 bases at J, with 13 bases between. The CDR3 runs to 13 residues. The CDR3 protein is CASGTSRDTEAFF. The CDR3, as DNA: TGTGCCAGCGGGACTTCGCGAGACACTGAAGCTTTCTTT. Full variable domain (missing parts from reference TRBV7-2 and TRBJ1-1): GAGVSQSPSNKVTEKGKDVELRCDPISGHTALYWYRQSLGQGLEFLIYFQGNSAPDKSGLPSDRFSAERTGGSVSTLTIQRTQQEDSAVYLCASGTSRDTEAFFGQGTRLTVV.

The rearrangement uses TRBV7-9 and TRBJ1-2, with a weak D call TRBD1 (5 bases). CDR3 size: 14 residues. Trimming removed 1 base from V and 8 bases from J, with 14 bases in between. Germline V CDR1 and CDR2: SEHNR, FQNEAQ (reference sequence). The CDR3 sequence: CASSLEGQGQGYTF. In nucleotides, the CDR3 is TGTGCCAGCAGCTTAGAAGGTCAGGGCCAAGGCTACACCTTC.